This T cell receptor (beta chain) was recovered during a study of cytomegalovirus exposure and HLA in healthy donors. In its sample, this clone was seen a few times. No antigen is known for it. Both 60 Vbeta primers and 13 Jbeta primers went into the PCR. Sequencing used immunoSEQ multiplex PCR; TCRdb keeps in-frame clones, though not all of them. The repertoire includes about 200,000 clones, more than 75% of them detected once, and around 3.9% sits in the top ten. Germline assignment: CDR1 KGHSH and CDR2 LQKENI. The J segment lost 4 bases and the V segment lost 5 bases, leaving 5 bases of the junction unmatched. This CDR3 is 14 amino acids long. Study-level findings and limits: Listed as cytomegalovirus-associated were more than 150 TCR beta chains. Earlier analysis yielded a pattern in which most TCR beta V segments were productive about 90% or about 30% of the time. Other equally common chains were less clonally expanded than HLA-associated TCR beta chains, a later analysis showed.

V is TRBV18 and J is TRBJ1-5, with TRBD1 identical over 7 bases. The sample taken for sequencing was PBMCs. The sequence came from a male donor in good health and CMV-seronegative. The CDR3 nucleotides read TGTGCCAGCTCAGGGGACAGTTCTAATCAGCCCCAGCATTTT. It codes for CASSGDSSNQPQHF.